This T cell receptor (beta chain) was captured by sequencing in a study of OX40 agonist ivuxolimab in advanced cancers. Study-wide context: The study gave patients intravenous ivuxolimab at 0.01 to 10 mg/kg every 2 weeks. Whole-study findings and limits: Both blood CD4+ and CD8+ T cells showed clonal growth by week 6 at 0.1 to 3.0 mg/kg. On average, CD8+ T cells showed a greater number of expanded clones than CD4+. Certain nonresponders likewise exhibited a low normalized T-cell clonal expansion.

The CDR3 consists of 14 residues. V was pared by 0 bases and J by 4 bases, with 4 bases of the junction left unmatched. Germline V gene lookup returns CDR1 SGHRS and CDR2 YFSETQ. Comment on this clone: The target antigen is unknown.

TCRdb keeps only in-frame clones here, not all; method: immunoSEQ multiplex PCR. The sample lists approximately 67,000 clones, under 85% occurring once. The chain recombines TRBV5-1 with TRBJ2-7; 7 nucleotides agree with TRBD1. This TCR was sampled from an adult with an advanced solid tumor such as melanoma, head and neck, liver or kidney cancer. Specimen: CD4+ or CD8+ T cells sorted from blood, collected in a trial of the OX40 agonist ivuxolimab. CDR3 amino acids: CASSLEGAGYEQYF. Here the CDR3 DNA reads TGCGCCAGCAGCTTGGAGGGGGCAGGGTACGAGCAGTACTTC.